A single sample is the source of the 24 T cell receptor beta chains below, sequenced in a study of neoadjuvant anti-PD-1 for oral cavity cancer. Time point defined: after neoadjuvant nivolumab, at surgical resection. The protocol was immunoSEQ multiplex PCR, while the TCRdb copy is restricted to in-frame clones and leaves out a portion. The sample holds approximately 13,000 clones; 65% to 80% are singletons and the top ten take about 2.5%. The material sequenced was PBMCs, taken after nivolumab (anti-PD-1) treatment. The receptor set was obtained from a person between 40 and 80 years old with oral cavity squamous cell carcinoma.

This clone appeared a single time. The rearrangement uses TRBV9 and TRBJ1-1, with a weak D call TRBD1 (6 bases). The CDR3 is 16 residues long. Germline lookup yields CDR1 SGDLS and CDR2 YYNGEE. The V and J ends lost 4 bases and 6 bases respectively, with 22 bases between them. CDR3 loop: CASSRDQLTGTSEAFF. CDR3 nucleotides: TGTGCCAGCAGCCGTGACCAGCTAACAGGGACGTCTGAAGCTTTCTTT.

This rearrangement joins TRBV19 to TRBJ2-3, with 9 bases matching TRBD2. CDR1 LNHDA and CDR2 SQIVND come from the germline V gene (reference sequence). This CDR3 comprises 16 residues. V shed 3 bases, J shed 6 bases, and the junction held 10 bases outside the gene matches. CDR3 residues: CASSIGAGGAEDTQYF. DNA of the CDR3: TGTGCCAGTAGTATTGGTGCGGGAGGGGCCGAGGATACGCAGTATTTT.

The genes are TRBV7-3 and TRBJ2-3; 8 nucleotides align to TRBD1. Germline CDR1 and CDR2: SGHTA and FQGTGA. The CDR3 has 17 amino acids. The junction had 10 bases not matched to a gene; V was cut back by 1 base and J by 4 bases. The CDR3 region has the DNA TGTGCCAGCAGCTTAAGGGCTGAGGCAGGGGGCTCAGATACGCAGTATTTT. This sequence encodes CASSLRAEAGGSDTQYF.

This chain joins TRBV7-7 and TRBJ2-5; TRBD2 might be the D (6 bases). This CDR3 region has 14 residues. Germline CDR1 is SSHAT and CDR2 is FNYEAQ (reference sequence). CDR3 residues: CASGRGQGEETQYF. The CDR3 DNA is TGTGCTAGCGGCAGAGGGCAGGGTGAAGAGACCCAGTACTTC.

J is TRBJ2-7 and V is TRBV6-5; D gene ambiguous. Germline CDR1 and CDR2: MNHEY and SVGAGI. Trimming stripped 4 bases from V and 6 bases from J, with 10 bases between. CDR3 length equals 12 residues. Here the CDR3 reads CASSSYSGEQYF. The CDR3 DNA follows: TGTGCCAGCAGTTCCTACAGTGGCGAGCAGTACTTC.

The chain employs TRBV9 and TRBJ2-1; D possibly corresponds to TRBD1 (6 bases). Deletions cut 0 bases from V and 0 bases from J, with 10 bases between. Germline-derived CDR1 and CDR2 are SGDLS and YYNGEE. The length of the CDR3 is 16 residues. CDR3 DNA: TGTGCCAGCAGCGTAGGAGGGGGAAGCTCCTACAATGAGCAGTTCTTC. Its protein product is CASSVGGGSSYNEQFF.

This rearrangement joins TRBV4-1 to TRBJ2-4; 7 bases line up with TRBD2. V lost 0 bases to trimming and J lost 7 bases; unmatched junction nucleotides: 9. The germline V gene has CDR1 MGHRA and CDR2 YSYEKL. The CDR3 is 16 amino acids. The CDR3 spells CASSQENAGVPNIQYF. The CDR3 region has the DNA TGCGCCAGCAGCCAAGAAAACGCGGGAGTACCCAACATTCAGTACTTC.

The chain joins TRBV10-2 to TRBJ1-1; D is unresolved. CDR1 and CDR2 (germline): WSHSY, SAAADI. The ends were cut back, 8 bases at V and 4 bases at J, with 17 bases in the middle. CDR3 length: 14 amino acids. CDR3 amino acids: CASHPRADGTEAFF. CDR3 coding DNA: TGCGCCAGCCATCCTCGGGCTGATGGCACTGAAGCTTTCTTT.

This clone was observed a handful of times. The rearrangement joins TRBV7-9 to TRBJ2-1; possibly TRBD1 or TRBD2 for D (5 bases each). The length of the CDR3 is 14 residues. CDR1 SEHNR and CDR2 FQNEAQ come from the germline V gene (reference sequence). Trimming took off 5 bases at V and 7 bases at J, with 15 bases between the two ends. Here the CDR3 reads CASSRGEWDNEQFF. CDR3 DNA sequence: TGTGCCAGCAGCCGAGGGGAGTGGGATAATGAGCAGTTCTTC.

The CDR3 sequence is CASSQGQGFYGYTF. For the CDR3, the DNA is TGTGCCAGCAGTCAAGGACAGGGTTTTTATGGCTACACCTTC. The V and J genes are TRBV28 and TRBJ1-2; 8 nucleotides line up with TRBD1. The CDR3 sequence is 14 residues long. The germline gives CDR1 MDHEN, CDR2 SYDVKM. J gave up 5 bases and V 5 bases, and 7 bases lay outside the gene matches.

This sequence joins TRBV28 and TRBJ2-7; TRBD1 might be the D (5 bases). CDR1 MDHEN and CDR2 SYDVKM come from the germline V gene. V was shortened by 2 bases and J by 3 bases, with 17 bases between the two germline ends. The CDR3 sequence is 16 residues long. CDR3 coding DNA: TGTGCCAGCAGTTTAACCCAACAGGCAGGTTACTACGAGCAGTACTTC. This codes for CASSLTQQAGYYEQYF.

The J gene is TRBJ2-3, the V gene TRBV11-3, with a weak D call TRBD2 (5 bases). The CDR3 totals 14 residues. Trimming shortened V by 5 bases and J by 2 bases, and 11 bases separated the two germline ends. Germline lookup yields CDR1 SGHNT and CDR2 YENEEA. CDR3 DNA sequence: TGTGCCAGCAGCCCTCCGGGAAACACAGATACGCAGTATTTT. It is translated as CASSPPGNTDTQYF.

The V gene is TRBV5-1, the J gene TRBJ2-1; D gene ambiguous. CDR1 SGHRS and CDR2 YFSETQ come from the germline V gene. The CDR3 has 16 amino acids. V was cut by 4 bases and J by 9 bases, with 23 bases left in between. CDR3 DNA: TGCGCCAGCAGCGGGGTGGGGAAAAGCGTTTTTAGTGAGCAGTTCTTC. Residues: CASSGVGKSVFSEQFF.

This chain joins TRBV10-3 and TRBJ1-1, with 10 bases matching TRBD1. J was trimmed by 5 bases and V by 4 bases; bases with no gene match: 7. The germline V gene encodes CDR1 ENHRY and CDR2 SYGVKD. The length of the CDR3 is 15 residues. CDR3 DNA sequence: TGTGCCATCAGTGTCAAGACAGGGGGCGTAACTGAAGCTTTCTTT. Translation: CAISVKTGGVTEAFF.

The V and J genes are TRBV6-5 and TRBJ2-1; D might be TRBD1 (5 bases). CDR1 MNHEY and CDR2 SVGAGI come from the germline V gene. V was pared by 6 bases and J by 0 bases, with 9 bases between. The CDR3 length is 14 residues. CDR3: CASRQGYSYNEQFF. Here the CDR3 DNA reads TGTGCCAGCAGGCAGGGTTACTCCTACAATGAGCAGTTCTTC.

This chain connects TRBV29-1 to TRBJ1-1, with D possibly matching TRBD1 (6 bases). Trimming removed 3 bases from V and 3 bases from J, with 14 bases in between. The CDR3 spans 14 residues. Germline loops: CDR1 SQVTM, CDR2 ANQGSEA. The CDR3 is CSVEGLYRDTEAFF. The CDR3 DNA reads TGCAGCGTTGAGGGCCTCTACAGGGACACTGAAGCTTTCTTT.

This CDR3 reads CASSTGGGNTEAFF. As DNA, the CDR3 is TGTGCCAGCAGCACAGGGGGGGGAAACACTGAAGCTTTCTTT. The V and J genes are TRBV6-4 and TRBJ1-1; 8 nucleotides match TRBD1. CDR1 and CDR2 (germline): MRHNA, SNTAGT. The CDR3 runs to 14 residues. V lost 6 bases and J lost 2; bases outside the gene matches: 5.

The V and J genes are TRBV5-1 and TRBJ1-1, with D perhaps TRBD1 (6 bases). Germline V gene lookup returns CDR1 SGHRS and CDR2 YFSETQ. The CDR3 runs to 14 residues. Trimming shortened V by 4 bases and J by 1 base, and 11 bases separated the two germline ends. The CDR3, as DNA: TGCGCCAGCAGCGGGACAAAGGCGAACACTGAAGCTTTCTTT. Translation: CASSGTKANTEAFF.

V is TRBV2 and J is TRBJ2-1; 10 bases agree with TRBD2. Germline CDR1 and CDR2: SNHLY and FYNNEI. After removal of 5 bases from V and 8 bases from J, the junction contained 15 bases not matched to a gene. The CDR3 spans 17 residues. CDR3 loop: CASSKEREGHYVDEQFF. DNA for the CDR3: TGTGCCAGCAGTAAGGAGCGGGAGGGCCATTATGTCGATGAGCAGTTCTTC.

The chain recombines TRBV6-4 with TRBJ1-1; weak D call: TRBD1 (5 bases). V was pared by 6 bases and J by 6 bases, with 14 bases between. Germline CDR1 is MRHNA and CDR2 is SNTAGT. The CDR3 has 13 amino acids. CDR3 nucleotides: TGTGCCAGCAGACAGGACGGGGTGGCTGAAGCTTTCTTT. Translation: CASRQDGVAEAFF.

The V gene is TRBV7-3, the J gene TRBJ2-1; TRBD1 matches 9 bases. The J segment lost 3 bases and the V segment lost 5 bases, leaving 5 bases of the junction unmatched. CDR1 and CDR2 from the germline V gene are SGHTA and FQGTGA. The CDR3 has 15 residues. DNA for the CDR3: TGTGCCAGCAGCCGCGGGACAGGGAACTACAATGAGCAGTTCTTC. It codes for CASSRGTGNYNEQFF. Looking up the rest from reference TRBV7-3 and TRBJ2-1 gives the full variable domain: GAGVSQTPSNKVTEKGKYVELRCDPISGHTALYWYRQSLGQGPEFLIYFQGTGAADDSGLPNDRFFAVRPEGSVSTLKIQRTERGDSAVYLCASSRGTGNYNEQFFGPGTRLTVL.

This chain links TRBV6-1 with TRBJ2-1; D gene unclear. This CDR3 comprises 14 residues. The germline gives CDR1 MNHNS, CDR2 SASEGT. V was trimmed by 2 bases and J by 9 bases, leaving 14 bases between them. The DNA for the CDR3 is TGTGCCAGCAGTGAAAATAGTCTCCATAGTGAGCAGTTCTTC. This sequence encodes CASSENSLHSEQFF.

This clone has a single count. This rearrangement joins TRBV2 to TRBJ1-1, with D unclear. Germline-derived CDR1 and CDR2 are SNHLY and FYNNEI. The CDR3 runs to 13 residues. Trimming cost V 5 bases and J 1 base, with 8 bases left between them. CDR3 in amino acids: CASSYNPNTEAFF. Written as DNA, the CDR3 is TGTGCCAGCAGTTATAACCCGAACACTGAAGCTTTCTTT.

This clone was recorded a few times. The chain links TRBV18 to TRBJ1-2; D unclear. The germline CDR1 and CDR2 sequences are KGHSH and LQKENI. CDR3 size: 12 residues. Trimming shortened V by 3 bases and J by 8 bases, and 10 bases separated the two germline ends. The CDR3 bases are TGTGCCAGCTCACCGCCCCCCGGGGGCTACACCTTC. This translates into CASSPPPGGYTF.